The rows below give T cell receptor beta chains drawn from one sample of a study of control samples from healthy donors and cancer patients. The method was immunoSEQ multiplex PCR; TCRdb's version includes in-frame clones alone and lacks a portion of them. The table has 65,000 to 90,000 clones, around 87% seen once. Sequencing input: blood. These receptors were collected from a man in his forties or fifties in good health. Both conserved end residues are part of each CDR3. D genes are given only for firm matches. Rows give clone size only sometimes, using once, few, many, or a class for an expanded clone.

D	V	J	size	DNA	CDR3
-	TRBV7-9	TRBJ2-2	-	TGTGCCAGCAGCTTAGCCAGGGCTGCCGGGGAGCTGTTTTTT	CASSLARAAGELFF
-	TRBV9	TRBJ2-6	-	TGTGCCAGCAGCGTATGGGACGGCCTCTCTGGGGCCAACGTCCTGACTTTC	CASSVWDGLSGANVLTF
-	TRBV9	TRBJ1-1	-	TGTGCCAGCAGCCCCAGGGTGGGCACTGAAGCTTTCTTT	CASSPRVGTEAFF
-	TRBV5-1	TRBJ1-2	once	TGCGCCAGCAGCCCGGACAGTGGAATCTATGGCTACACCTTC	CASSPDSGIYGYTF
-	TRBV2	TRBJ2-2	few	TGTGCCAGCAGTGAGTTCCTAGCCTTCACCGGGGAGCTGTTTTTT	CASSEFLAFTGELFF
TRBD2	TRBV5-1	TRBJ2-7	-	TGCGCCAGCAGCTTGGGGGCCAGCGGGATTTCCTACGAGCAGTACTTC	CASSLGASGISYEQYF
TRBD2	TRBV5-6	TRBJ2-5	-	TGTGCCAGCGTGGGACTAGCGGGCCAAGAGACCCAGTACTTC	CASVGLAGQETQYF
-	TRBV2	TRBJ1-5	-	TGTGCCAGCAGGTACGAAGCGGGTCAGCCCCAGCATTTT	CASRYEAGQPQHF
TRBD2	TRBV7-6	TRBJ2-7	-	TGTGCCAGCAGCTCCCTGAGTGGTAGCGGGAGCTACGAGCAGTACTTC	CASSSLSGSGSYEQYF
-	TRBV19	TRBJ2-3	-	TGTGCCAGTAGTATAGAAAGAGTAGATACGCAGTATTTT	CASSIERVDTQYF
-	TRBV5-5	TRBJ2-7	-	TGTGCCAGCAGCTTGGGCGTCTACGAGCAGTACTTC	CASSLGVYEQYF